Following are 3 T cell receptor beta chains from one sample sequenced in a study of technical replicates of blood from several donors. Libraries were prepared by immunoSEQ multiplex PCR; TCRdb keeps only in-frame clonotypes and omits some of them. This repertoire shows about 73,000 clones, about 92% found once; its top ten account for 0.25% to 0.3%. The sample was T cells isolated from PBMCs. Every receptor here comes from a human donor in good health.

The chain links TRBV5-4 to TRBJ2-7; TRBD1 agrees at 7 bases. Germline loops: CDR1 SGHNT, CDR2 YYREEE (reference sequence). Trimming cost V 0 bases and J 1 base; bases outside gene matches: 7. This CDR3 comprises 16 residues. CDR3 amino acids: CASSLATGQQSYEQYF. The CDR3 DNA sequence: TGTGCCAGCAGCTTGGCCACGGGACAGCAATCCTACGAGCAGTACTTC.

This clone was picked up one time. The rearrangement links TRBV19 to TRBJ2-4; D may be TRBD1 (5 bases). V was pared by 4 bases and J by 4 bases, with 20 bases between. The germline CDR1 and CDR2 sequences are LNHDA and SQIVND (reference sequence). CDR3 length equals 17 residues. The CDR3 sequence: CASSTAQGRVPKNIQYF. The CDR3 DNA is TGTGCCAGTAGTACTGCTCAGGGTCGGGTTCCAAAAAACATTCAGTACTTC. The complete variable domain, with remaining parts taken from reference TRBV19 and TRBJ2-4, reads DGGITQSPKYLFRKEGQNVTLSCEQNLNHDAMYWYRQDPGQGLRLIYYSQIVNDFQKGDIAEGYSVSREKKESFPLTVTSAQKNPTAFYLCASSTAQGRVPKNIQYFGAGTRLSVL.

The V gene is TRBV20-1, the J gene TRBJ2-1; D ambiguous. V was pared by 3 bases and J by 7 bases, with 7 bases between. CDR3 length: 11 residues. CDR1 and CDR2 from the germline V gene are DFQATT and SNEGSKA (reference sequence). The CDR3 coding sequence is TGCAGTGCTAGGGCTTATAATGAGCAGTTCTTC. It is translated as CSARAYNEQFF.